The rows below give T cell receptor beta chains drawn from one sample of a study of OX40 agonist ivuxolimab in advanced cancers. Profiled with immunoSEQ multiplex PCR; TCRdb holds only in-frame clones, not every one. The sample includes about 80,000 clones, approximately 83% seen only once; the top ten take over 1.5%. The sample in question was CD4+ or CD8+ T cells sorted from blood, obtained in a trial of the OX40 agonist ivuxolimab. The receptor source for this set is an adult with an advanced solid tumor such as melanoma, head and neck, liver or kidney cancer. The CDR3 runs from the conserved cysteine through the conserved F or W. The D gene is left open where the match is weak. Clone size is not always given. Where it is, it says once, few, many or a class for expanded clones.

TRBJ2-7	.	TRBV7-4	.	TGTGCCAGCAGCTCCCAGGGGGGATATTCCTACGAGCAGTACTTC	CASSSQGGYSYEQYF
TRBJ2-3	TRBD2	TRBV5-1	.	TGCGCCAGCAGCTCCGGACTAGCGGGAGGGGGGATCTTTACAGATACGCAGTATTTT	CASSSGLAGGGIFTDTQYF
TRBJ1-2	TRBD1	TRBV19	few	TGTGCCAGTAGTAAAGACAGGGGGCCGAGTGGCTACACCTTC	CASSKDRGPSGYTF
TRBJ1-5	.	TRBV7-9	few	TGTGCCAGCAGCTTATCGGGGTATAGCAATCAGCCCCAGCATTTT	CASSLSGYSNQPQHF
TRBJ2-3	TRBD2	TRBV7-2	few	TGTGCCAGCAGCTTAGTGATTGCGGGGGATCGGGATACGCAGTATTTT	CASSLVIAGDRDTQYF
TRBJ2-1	.	TRBV15	.	TGTGCCACCAGCAAGTCCCACCGTGCCGGCTACAATGAGCAGTTCTTC	CATSKSHRAGYNEQFF
TRBJ1-5	.	TRBV2	.	TGTGCCAGCAGTGAATTCAACAATCAGCCCCAGCATTTT	CASSEFNNQPQHF
TRBJ2-5	TRBD2	TRBV29-1	.	TGCAGCGTGGGTGGGGGTAGCGGGAGGTCTGAGACCCAGTACTTC	CSVGGGSGRSETQYF
TRBJ1-1	.	TRBV6-5	.	TGTGCCAGCAGTTCTACTGGCACTGAAGCTTTCTTT	CASSSTGTEAFF
TRBJ1-5	.	TRBV18	.	TGTGCCAGCTCACCGACAGCGGGGGCCACTCAAAGGATGCAGCCCCAGCATTTT	CASSPTAGATQRMQPQHF
TRBJ1-2	.	TRBV28	once	TGTGCCAGCAGCTCTACTCCGGGACCGGGCGACTATGACTACACCTTC	CASSSTPGPGDYDYTF
TRBJ2-3	.	TRBV4-1	.	TGCGCCAGCAGACCCACCCGGCCGGGGACCACTAGCACAGATACGCAGTATTTT	CASRPTRPGTTSTDTQYF
TRBJ2-5	.	TRBV28	.	TGTGCCAGCAGTTCCTCCTTTGACAGGGACTTGTACCAAGAGACCCAGTACTTC	CASSSSFDRDLYQETQYF
TRBJ2-5	.	TRBV28	.	TGTGCCAGCAGTTTGTCCCCCGAAGGGCAAGAGACCCAGTACTTC	CASSLSPEGQETQYF
TRBJ1-5	.	TRBV5-6	once	TGTGCCAGCAGCTTGGGGACTAGGGGGGGCAATCAGCCCCAGCATTTT	CASSLGTRGGNQPQHF
TRBJ1-5	.	TRBV4-3	.	TGCGCCAGCAGCCAAGATTACAGTCAGCGACCCCAGCATTTT	CASSQDYSQRPQHF
TRBJ2-3	.	TRBV19	once	TGTGCCAGTAGTCCGGCGGGCACAGATACGCAGTATTTT	CASSPAGTDTQYF
TRBJ2-3	TRBD2	TRBV4-3	.	TGCGCCAGCAGCCAAGCGGGGGGGGATTTTAGCACAGATACGCAGTATTTT	CASSQAGGDFSTDTQYF
TRBJ2-4	.	TRBV10-3	.	TGTGCCATCAGCCAGCCGGGAGAAAACATTCAGTACTTC	CAISQPGENIQYF
TRBJ2-1	.	TRBV28	.	TGTGCCAGCAGGGGGACCCGGGCGTACAATGAGCAGTTCTTC	CASRGTRAYNEQFF
TRBJ2-2	TRBD2	TRBV5-1	.	TGCGCCAGCAGCCGACTAGCGGGGGGTCAGAACACCGGGGAGCTGTTTTTT	CASSRLAGGQNTGELFF
TRBJ2-1	TRBD2	TRBV14	.	TGTGCCAGCAGCCGATATGGGGGGGAGGAGCAGTTCTTC	CASSRYGGEEQFF
TRBJ2-2	TRBD1	TRBV7-2	.	TGTGCCAGCAGCTTGACGGGACAGAGCACCGGGGAGCTGTTTTTT	CASSLTGQSTGELFF